Below, 19 T cell receptor beta chains from the same sample are listed, as sequenced in a study of T cell repertoires in cytomegalovirus infection. TCRdb independently ran MiXCR on the reads; one entry per CDR3 protein. The sample shows roughly 630,000 distinct CDR3 sequences, 20% to 25% of them seen only once. The sample consisted of CD8+ T cells from PBMCs. The receptor source for this set is a human donor in good health (CMV status not recorded). Some clones in this sample may be carry-over from other donors' samples.

The chain couples TRBV6-5 to TRBJ1-1, with no clear D. Deletions cut 2 bases from V and 0 bases from J, with 10 bases between. Germline V CDR1 and CDR2: MNHEY, SVGAGI. This CDR3 contains 15 residues. CDR3 loop: CASSYLGRLNTEAFF. In DNA form, the CDR3 reads TGTGCCAGCAGTTACCTTGGCAGATTGAACACTGAAGCTTTCTTT.

This clonotype occurred a few times. The chain joins TRBV15 to TRBJ2-1, with 10 bases that match TRBD2. The CDR3 totals 18 residues. After removal of 3 bases from V and 1 base from J, the junction contained 9 bases not matched to a gene. Germline loops: CDR1 LNHNV, CDR2 YYDKDF (reference sequence). CDR3 amino acids: CATSSLLAGAISYNEQFF. CDR3 coding DNA: TGTGCCACCAGCAGCCTCCTAGCGGGGGCCATATCCTACAATGAGCAGTTCTTC.

In this sample, this clonotype turned up a few times. The CDR3 reads CAISPPGQPQHF. The CDR3 bases are TGTGCCATCAGCCCCCCGGGACAGCCCCAGCATTTT. The V call is TRBV10-3, the J call TRBJ1-5, with no clear D. Trimming stripped 6 bases from V and 7 bases from J, with 10 bases between. Germline-derived CDR1 and CDR2 are ENHRY and SYGVKD. The length of the CDR3 is 12 residues.

The chain has TRBV5-5 and TRBJ2-7; the match to TRBD2 covers 8 bases. The CDR3 consists of 14 residues. Unmatched junction bases numbered 1, after V lost 0 bases and J lost 2 bases. CDR1 SGHKS and CDR2 YYEKEE come from the germline V gene (reference sequence). The CDR3, as DNA: TGTGCCAGCAGCTTGGGTAGCGGGGCCTACGAGCAGTACGTC. Protein sequence: CASSLGSGAYEQYV.

The chain is built from TRBV27 and TRBJ2-1; 8 bases align to TRBD1. The CDR3 is 15 residues long. Germline-derived CDR1 and CDR2 are MNHEY and SMNVEV (reference sequence). The trim removed 0 bases at V and 4 bases at J, leaving 2 bases unmatched. CDR3 in DNA: TGTGCCAGCAGTTTATCAACAGGGGGGTACAATGAGCAGTTCTTC. Encoded protein: CASSLSTGGYNEQFF.

The chain is built from TRBV6-6 and TRBJ1-2, with a tentative D call TRBD1 (6 bases). Germline V gene data show CDR1 as MNHNY and CDR2 as SVGAGI (reference sequence). CDR3 length: 11 amino acids. Deletions cut 4 bases from V and 12 bases from J, with 12 bases between. The chain's CDR3 is CASSLGQFNTF. Here the CDR3 DNA reads TGTGCCAGCAGTTTAGGACAGTTTAACACCTTC.

The chain uses TRBV14 and TRBJ2-1, with 8 bases matching TRBD2. V lost 0 bases, J lost 7 bases, and 8 bases stayed unmatched. The germline CDR1 and CDR2 sequences are SGHDN and FVKESK. The CDR3 has 16 residues. CDR3 region: CASSQDRGGLWNEQFF. CDR3 nucleotide sequence: TGTGCCAGCAGCCAAGATCGGGGGGGACTATGGAATGAGCAGTTCTTC.

The chain carries TRBV6-2 or TRBV6-3 and TRBJ2-3, with a weak D call TRBD2 (5 bases). Trimming cost V 7 bases and J 0 bases, with 14 bases left between them. The CDR3 extends over 15 amino acids. Germline CDR1 and CDR2: MNHEY and SVGEGT. CDR3 nucleotide sequence: TGTGCCAGCACCATGGGAGATTCTAGCACAGATACGCAGTATTTT. Amino acid sequence: CASTMGDSSTDTQYF.

At least ten counts were recorded for this clonotype. The rearrangement joins TRBV28 to TRBJ2-3; 10 positions match TRBD2. The CDR3 length is 18 residues. Germline V gene data show CDR1 as MDHEN and CDR2 as SYDVKM. J was trimmed by 6 bases and V by 3 bases; bases with no gene match: 15. The CDR3 here is CASSLPSWLAGEPDTQYF. The CDR3 coding sequence is TGTGCCAGCAGTTTGCCCTCTTGGCTAGCGGGGGAGCCGGATACGCAGTATTTT.

This clonotype was recorded many times. The chain employs TRBV7-9 and TRBJ1-2; 10 nucleotides line up with TRBD1. This CDR3 comprises 14 residues. CDR1 and CDR2 (germline): SEHNR, FQNEAQ (reference sequence). V dropped 5 bases and J dropped 6; count of bases not matched to a gene: 6. The CDR3 region has the DNA TGTGCCAGCAGCGGCGGGACAGGGGTGGATGGCTACACCTTC. Protein sequence: CASSGGTGVDGYTF.

This clonotype turned up a few times. The genes are TRBV19 and TRBJ2-2; 7 positions agree with TRBD1. Germline CDR1 LNHDA, CDR2 SQIVND (reference sequence). The CDR3 consists of 15 residues. J lost 7 bases, V lost 5 bases, and 10 bases had no gene match. The CDR3 DNA follows: TGTGCCAGTAGTTGGCGGGCAGGGGGAATCGGGGAGCTGTTTTTT. This sequence encodes CASSWRAGGIGELFF.

The sample holds many counts of this clonotype. The chain has TRBV5-5 and TRBJ2-1, with D perhaps TRBD1 (6 bases). The CDR3 is made up of 15 amino acids. Trimming pared 4 bases from V and 8 bases from J, leaving 19 bases between. CDR1 and CDR2 from the germline V gene are SGHKS and YYEKEE (reference sequence). Written as DNA, the CDR3 is TGTGCCAGCAGCGTAGGGACATACAAAGGGGATGAGCAGTTCTTC. Protein sequence: CASSVGTYKGDEQFF.

A remark on this clonotype: A single base separates this from a much larger clone, so it may be a read error. The CDR3 sequence is CASSFSPGDLPLHF. The CDR3 DNA is TGTGCCAGCAGCTTCTCTCCTGGGGATTTACCCCTCCACTTT. This rearrangement joins TRBV7-2 to TRBJ1-6; no firm D call. The CDR3 contains 14 residues. Germline values: CDR1 SGHTA, CDR2 FQGNSA. V was cut by 3 bases and J by 12 bases, with 15 bases left in between.

V is TRBV12-3 or TRBV12-4 and J is TRBJ1-1, with a weak D call TRBD1 (5 bases). Trimming pared 5 bases from V and 4 bases from J, leaving 17 bases between. The CDR3 is made up of 15 amino acids. The CDR3 sequence: CASSPLGGVGTEAFF. The CDR3 bases are TGTGCCAGCAGTCCTCTGGGGGGGGTCGGCACTGAAGCTTTCTTT.

This clonotype showed up just a few times. CDR3 sequence: CASSPTGDEAKNIQYF. CDR3 sequence (DNA): TGTGCCAGCAGCCCTACAGGGGACGAAGCCAAAAACATTCAGTACTTC. The J gene is TRBJ2-4, the V gene TRBV5-4, with 7 bases matching TRBD1. This CDR3 has 16 amino acids. CDR1 is SGHNT and CDR2 is YYREEE in the germline V gene (reference sequence). The V and J ends lost 4 bases and 0 bases, in that order; junction bases with no gene match: 7.

This clonotype showed up many times. This chain uses TRBV7-2 with TRBJ2-7; 7 nucleotides agree with TRBD1. Germline V gene sequence: CDR1 SGHTA, CDR2 FQGNSA. The length of the CDR3 is 14 residues. The V and J ends lost 5 bases and 2 bases, in that order; junction bases with no gene match: 6. The DNA of the CDR3 is TGTGCCAGCAGCCCGGGGACAGATGCCTACGAGCAGTACTTC. Protein product: CASSPGTDAYEQYF.

The table lists this clonotype with many counts. V is TRBV7-2 and J is TRBJ1-6, with 7 bases fitting TRBD1. Germline CDR1 SGHTA, CDR2 FQGNSA. Losses at the gene ends were 2 bases for V and 0 bases for J; bases not matched to a gene: 7. The CDR3 is made up of 18 amino acids. In DNA form, the CDR3 reads TGTGCCAGCAGCTTAATAGAGACAGGGAGCTCCTATAATTCACCCCTCCACTTT. This sequence encodes CASSLIETGSSYNSPLHF.

This clonotype appeared a single time. This sequence joins TRBV2 and TRBJ2-2, with D unresolved. V was shortened by 2 bases and J by 7 bases, with 11 bases between the two germline ends. Germline V gene lookup returns CDR1 SNHLY and CDR2 FYNNEI. CDR3 length equals 14 residues. In DNA, the CDR3 is TGTGCCAGCAGTGAATTCAGCTCCGGCGGGGAGCTGTTTTTT. Translated: CASSEFSSGGELFF.

J is TRBJ1-6 and V is TRBV4-2; D call uncertain. Trimming left V 0 bases short and J 9 bases short, with 9 bases between. This CDR3 spans 14 amino acids. CDR1 and CDR2 (germline): LGHNA, YNFKEQ. CDR3 region: CASSQDTFASPLHF. DNA for the CDR3: TGTGCCAGCAGCCAAGATACCTTTGCTTCACCCCTCCACTTT.